These 15 T cell receptor beta chains were sequenced from one sample in a study of human T cells and chemical hapten exposure. TCRdb recomputed calls from the RACE reads with MiXCR, one row per CDR3 protein. The sample includes 110,000 to 150,000 distinct CDR3 sequences, approximately 12% of them seen just once. Stated time point: patch test 2, 6 weeks after DPC sensitization. Treatment specified: therapeutic diphenylcyclopropenone sensitization with weekly scalp DPC. Material: whole blood, obtained in connection with sensitization to the hapten diphenylcyclopropenone (DPC). The receptors were sampled from a woman between 50 and 59 years old with alopecia areata. Some clones in this sample may be carry-over from other donors' samples.

This clonotype was counted between two and nine times. The chain has TRBV12-3 or TRBV12-4 and TRBJ2-3, with 8 bases lining up with TRBD2. There are 14 residues in the CDR3. V was clipped by 5 bases and J by 4 bases; unmatched bases: 5. This CDR3 is CASSGSGSPDTQYF. The CDR3 coding sequence is TGTGCCAGCAGTGGAAGCGGGAGCCCAGATACGCAGTATTTT.

This clonotype was detected a few times. The V call is TRBV7-2, the J call TRBJ2-7; D is uncertain. Deletions cut 1 base from V and 0 bases from J, with 19 bases between. This CDR3 has 18 residues. CDR1 and CDR2 (germline): SGHTA, FQGNSA. This CDR3 is CASSLGGPWQANSYEQYF. CDR3 coding DNA: TGTGCCAGCAGCTTAGGGGGTCCGTGGCAGGCGAACTCCTACGAGCAGTACTTC.

This clonotype occurred a few times. This sequence joins TRBV9 and TRBJ2-1; either TRBD1 or TRBD2 may fit D (5 bases each). Germline V gene data show CDR1 as SGDLS and CDR2 as YYNGEE. This CDR3 has 15 amino acids. The ends were cut back, 5 bases at V and 3 bases at J, with 15 bases in the middle. CDR3 in DNA: TGTGCCAGCAGTGCCGGGACCGAATACTACAATGAGCAGTTCTTC. As protein: CASSAGTEYYNEQFF. The full variable domain, in which reference TRBV9 and TRBJ2-1 provide the parts outside the CDR3, is DSGVTQTPKHLITATGQRVTLRCSPRSGDLSVYWYQQSLDQGLQFLIQYYNGEERAKGNILERFSAQQFPDLHSELNLSSLELGDSALYFCASSAGTEYYNEQFFGPGTRLTVL.

The V call is TRBV6-1, the J call TRBJ2-7, with 9 nucleotides matching TRBD1. V lost 2 bases and J lost 4; bases outside the gene matches: 9. CDR3 length: 16 amino acids. Germline CDR1 reads MNHNS; CDR2 reads SASEGT. The CDR3 sequence is CASSEYIGTGKYEQYF. The CDR3, as DNA: TGTGCCAGCAGTGAATACATCGGGACAGGGAAATACGAGCAGTACTTC.

The V and J genes are TRBV28 and TRBJ1-1, with D unresolved. Trimming removed 5 bases from V and 11 bases from J, with 21 bases in between. Germline lookup yields CDR1 MDHEN and CDR2 SYDVKM. The CDR3 loop spans 14 amino acids. The CDR3: CASSPTGRLAGAFF. The CDR3 DNA follows: TGTGCCAGCAGTCCCACCGGGAGGTTAGCGGGGGCTTTCTTT.

In its sample, this clonotype was seen many times. This chain links TRBV5-5 with TRBJ1-1; D gene uncertain. The CDR3 covers 15 residues. V gave up 2 bases and J gave up 4 bases, with 15 bases separating them. In germline, CDR1 is SGHKS, CDR2 YYEKEE (reference sequence). The CDR3 DNA is TGTGCCAGCAGCTTCAAGGACCGCCTGGGCACTGAAGCTTTCTTT. Its translation is CASSFKDRLGTEAFF.

This clonotype was counted at least ten times. The CDR3 is CASISEGFSPLHF. CDR3 coding DNA: TGTGCCAGCATCTCGGAGGGCTTTTCACCCCTCCACTTT. The chain combines TRBV12-3 or TRBV12-4 with TRBJ1-6; D gene unclear. Between the trimmed V and J ends, which lost 7 bases and 9 bases, there was a span of 13 bases. The CDR3 sequence is 13 residues long.

With respect to this clonotype: The junction departs from the called germline gene at one end, perhaps through a read error. The gene calls are TRBV5-1 and TRBJ2-2; the D call may be TRBD1 or TRBD2 (5 bases each). There are 16 residues in the CDR3. CDR1 SGHRS and CDR2 YFSETQ come from the germline V gene. The CDR3 DNA reads as TGCGTCAGCAGCTCTCTCCCCCCAGGGACCACCGGGGAGCTGTTTTTT. Residues: CVSSSLPPGTTGELFF.

This clonotype was observed many times. The chain has TRBV5-1 and TRBJ2-5; 7 bases are shared with TRBD1. The CDR3 is 14 residues long. Per germline, CDR1 SGHRS and CDR2 YFSETQ. Germline trimming cut 5 bases from V and 6 bases from J; bases unmatched to any gene: 10. The DNA of the CDR3 is TGCGCCAGCAGGTCGCAGACAGGGAAGAAGACCCAGTACTTC. Its protein product is CASRSQTGKKTQYF.

The genes are TRBV20-1 and TRBJ2-2; TRBD1 matches 8 bases. CDR3 length equals 13 residues. J was trimmed by 5 bases and V by 6 bases; bases with no gene match: 5. CDR1 and CDR2 from the germline V gene are DFQATT and SNEGSKA (reference sequence). The CDR3 DNA sequence: TGCAGTGCAAAGGACAGGGTGACCGGGGAGCTGTTTTTT. Translated: CSAKDRVTGELFF.

In its sample, this clonotype was seen a few times. The rearrangement joins TRBV28 to TRBJ1-5; 7 nucleotides line up with TRBD1. The length of the CDR3 is 14 residues. Per the germline V gene, CDR1 is MDHEN and CDR2 is SYDVKM. V lost 4 bases, J lost 2 bases, and 2 bases stayed unmatched. The CDR3, as DNA: TGTGCCAGCAGTTCACAGGGGCGCAATCAGCCCCAGCATTTT. It yields the protein CASSSQGRNQPQHF.

This clonotype was detected ten times or more. The chain has TRBV12-3 or TRBV12-4 and TRBJ2-5; 7 bases map to TRBD1. The V segment lost 4 bases and the J segment 7 bases; nucleotides outside the gene matches: 9. This CDR3 is built from 14 residues. For the CDR3, the DNA is TGTGCCAGCAGTTCCGACAGGGTTGGAGGGACCCAGTACTTC. Translated, it gives CASSSDRVGGTQYF.

The chain combines TRBV5-1 with TRBJ2-7, with D unresolved. The CDR3 length is 16 residues. Germline loops: CDR1 SGHRS, CDR2 YFSETQ. Trimming stripped 0 bases from V and 4 bases from J, with 17 bases between. CDR3 sequence: CASSLAPSGESYEQYF. In DNA, the CDR3 is TGCGCCAGCAGCTTGGCTCCTAGTGGAGAGAGTTACGAGCAGTACTTC.

This clonotype has a handful of counts. The V gene is TRBV7-2, the J gene TRBJ1-5; 10 nucleotides align to TRBD1. The V gene end was trimmed by 3 bases and the J gene end by 5 bases; junction bases not matched to a gene: 19. The CDR3 contains 20 residues. Germline V lookup: CDR1 SGHTA, CDR2 FQGNSA. The CDR3 nucleotides read TGTGCCAGCAGCTTCCACTTATCTGGGACAGGGGAAAAGGCCTATCAGCCCCAGCATTTT. As protein: CASSFHLSGTGEKAYQPQHF. Based on the CDR3 plus reference TRBV7-2 and TRBJ1-5, the full variable domain is GAGVSQSPSNKVTEKGKDVELRCDPISGHTALYWYRQSLGQGLEFLIYFQGNSAPDKSGLPSDRFSAERTGGSVSTLTIQRTQQEDSAVYLCASSFHLSGTGEKAYQPQHFGDGTRLSIL.

The table lists this clonotype with many counts. This chain uses TRBV24-1 with TRBJ2-1; 8 nucleotides align to TRBD2. J lost 2 bases, V lost 1 base, and 3 bases had no gene match. The CDR3 length is 16 residues. Germline V lookup: CDR1 KGHDR, CDR2 SFDVKD. DNA for the CDR3: TGTGCCACCAGTGATTTTAAAGCGGGGGCCTACAATGAGCAGTTCTTC. This encodes CATSDFKAGAYNEQFF.